The 12 T cell receptor beta chains given below trace back to one sample, sequenced in a study of blood T cell repertoires in COVID-19 (TCRdb year 2020). Receptors were amplified or captured by the immunoSEQ multiplex PCR assay. Sourced from immuneACCESS, this table was stored by TCRdb with only in-frame sequences that have V and J called. A share of the clones is absent; for the studies checked, an unresolved V gene accounts for under half, and the remainder has no known explanation. The table for this sample lists 250,000 or so clones; 90% of them were counted only once. In total, the top ten clones hold 2.1% of the sample. What was sequenced was peripheral blood. All receptors derive from a woman aged 60-75 years with COVID-19, enrolled during active disease.

V usage is TRBV4-2 and J usage is TRBJ2-1; 10 bases are a match to TRBD2. The CDR3 is made up of 18 amino acids. The V and J ends lost 1 base and 0 bases, in that order; junction bases with no gene match: 6. Germline V gene lookup returns CDR1 LGHNA and CDR2 YNFKEQ. The chain's CDR3 is CASSQGASGGPSYNEQFF. The CDR3 DNA sequence: TGTGCCAGCAGCCAAGGGGCTAGCGGGGGACCCTCCTACAATGAGCAGTTCTTC.

The DNA for the CDR3 is TGTGCCAGCAGTGCAAGCCTGGGGGGTAGACCCTACGAGCAGTACTTC. Its protein product is CASSASLGGRPYEQYF. The chain joins TRBV6-1 to TRBJ2-7; tentatively, D is TRBD2 (6 bases). This CDR3 spans 16 amino acids. V was shortened by 4 bases and J by 2 bases, with 18 bases between the two germline ends. Germline V gene lookup returns CDR1 MNHNS and CDR2 SASEGT.

The genes are TRBV4-2 and TRBJ2-2; TRBD2 agrees at 9 bases. This CDR3 has 16 residues. Trimming took 2 bases from V and 9 from J; bases not matched to a gene: 10. Per germline, CDR1 LGHNA and CDR2 YNFKEQ. As DNA, the CDR3 is TGTGCCAGCAGCCAAAGTCAGCGCGGGGGGGCCAGGGAGCTGTTTTTT. Translating gives CASSQSQRGGARELFF.

V and J are TRBV7-3 and TRBJ2-3; D not resolved. Germline V CDR1 and CDR2: SGHTA, FQGTGA. CDR3 length: 14 amino acids. The V and J ends lost 4 bases and 4 bases respectively, with 12 bases between them. CDR3 sequence (DNA): TGTGCCAGCAGCTCCCGAGCCGGTCCAGATACGCAGTATTTT. Its protein product is CASSSRAGPDTQYF. The variable domain in full, with the rest retrieved from reference TRBV7-3 and TRBJ2-3, is GAGVSQTPSNKVTEKGKYVELRCDPISGHTALYWYRQSLGQGPEFLIYFQGTGAADDSGLPNDRFFAVRPEGSVSTLKIQRTERGDSAVYLCASSSRAGPDTQYFGPGTRLTVL.

This chain links TRBV5-4 with TRBJ2-3; 11 positions agree with TRBD2. Per the germline V gene, CDR1 is SGHNT and CDR2 is YYREEE (reference sequence). This CDR3 comprises 15 residues. The ends lost 7 bases at V and 4 bases at J; junction bases unmatched: 8. Here the CDR3 DNA reads TGTGCCAGCGGTCTAGCGGGGGGCCGAGCAGATACGCAGTATTTT. It yields the protein CASGLAGGRADTQYF.

As concerns this clone: Relative to the germline gene, one junction end is altered; a read error may explain this. This chain connects TRBV13 to TRBJ1-2; 8 positions match TRBD1. This CDR3 has 15 amino acids. Germline V gene lookup returns CDR1 PRHDT and CDR2 FYEKMQ (reference sequence). DNA for the CDR3: TGTGCCAGCAGATTAGGACAGGGCGGACTTGACGGCTACACCTTC. It is translated as CASRLGQGGLDGYTF.

This CDR3 is CSVSLGGMVFF. CDR3 sequence (DNA): TGCAGTGTCTCCCTGGGGGGTATGGTGTTTTTT. The genes are TRBV20-1 and TRBJ1-4; D perhaps matches TRBD1 (5 bases). Between the trimmed V and J ends, which lost 7 bases and 15 bases, there was a span of 18 bases. The CDR3 is 11 residues long. CDR1 is DFQATT and CDR2 is SNEGSKA in the germline V gene (reference sequence).

This sequence joins TRBV3-1 (or the pseudogene TRBV3-2) and TRBJ2-1; the match to TRBD1 covers 7 bases. Germline V gene data show CDR1 as LGHDT and CDR2 as YNNKEL (reference sequence). The trim removed 4 bases at V and 5 bases at J, leaving 11 bases unmatched. This CDR3 spans 16 amino acids. CDR3 loop: CASSRLDRDLDNEQFF. In DNA form, the CDR3 reads TGTGCCAGCAGCCGCCTAGACAGGGATTTGGACAATGAGCAGTTCTTC.

The chain joins TRBV10-3 to TRBJ1-2; TRBD1 aligns across 7 bases. Germline V gene data show CDR1 as ENHRY and CDR2 as SYGVKD. The CDR3 extends over 13 amino acids. V trimming: 11 bases; J trimming: 2 bases; junction bases outside the gene matches: 8. The CDR3 sequence is CAVEEGANYGYTF. As DNA, the CDR3 is TGTGCCGTCGAGGAGGGGGCGAACTATGGCTACACCTTC.

The J gene is TRBJ2-6, the V gene TRBV10-3, with D uncertain. CDR3 length: 15 amino acids. Germline-derived CDR1 and CDR2 are ENHRY and SYGVKD. With 3 bases removed from V and 0 bases from J, the gap between germline ends came to 6 bases. DNA of the CDR3: TGTGCCATCAGTGAAGCTATCTCTGGGGCCAACGTCCTGACTTTC. Translating it yields CAISEAISGANVLTF.

Here the CDR3 DNA reads TGTGCCAGCAGCTTAGGCAGTTCGTCCTATGGCTACACCTTC. It codes for CASSLGSSSYGYTF. V is TRBV7-8 and J is TRBJ1-2; unclear D gene. There are 14 residues in the CDR3. V dropped 1 base and J dropped 4 bases, with 10 bases sitting between them. The V gene's germline CDR1 is SGHVS and CDR2 FQNEAQ.

The gene calls are TRBV15 and TRBJ1-5, with D possibly TRBD1 on 6 matching bases. The V end was cut by 3 bases, the J end by 2 bases, with 11 bases between. Germline V gene lookup returns CDR1 LNHNV and CDR2 YYDKDF (reference sequence). This CDR3 contains 15 residues. The CDR3 DNA reads TGTGCCACCAGCAGGGCCAGGGGAGGCAATCAGCCCCAGCATTTT. Its translation is CATSRARGGNQPQHF.